What follows describes a single T cell receptor beta chain. The sample is drawn from a study of blood T cell repertoires in COVID-19. The overall study: Spain, Italy and the United States supplied samples that represented acute and convalescent COVID-19.

Per germline, CDR1 SGHDN and CDR2 FVKESK. CDR3 length equals 16 residues. V was trimmed by 2 bases and J by 4 bases, leaving 14 bases between them. Sequenced by immunoSEQ multiplex PCR; TCRdb stores in-frame clones only, minus some. The sample lists fewer than 70,000 clones, around 87% seen once, with approximately 17% in the top ten. The Seattle site enrolled patients during active infection and followed them longitudinally. J is TRBJ2-2 and V is TRBV14; perhaps TRBD1 as D (6 bases). The sequence came from a man aged 35 to 55 with COVID-19, enrolled during active disease. The sample taken for sequencing was peripheral blood. The CDR3 sequence: CASSQLQGIGTGELFF. In DNA form, the CDR3 reads TGTGCCAGCAGCCAACTACAGGGAATCGGCACCGGGGAGCTGTTTTTT.